The present T cell receptor beta chain was sequenced within a study of T cell changes during pregnancy in multiple sclerosis. The CDR3 runs to 15 residues. The V end was cut by 4 bases, the J end by 1 base, with 14 bases between. Germline V CDR1 and CDR2: SGHRS, YFSETQ. Using immunoSEQ multiplex PCR, the repertoire was profiled, and TCRdb retains in-frame clones only, with some absent. The sample yields fewer than 80,000 clones, roughly 90% seen once. The sequence was obtained from a female donor in good health, enrolled as a control in a pregnancy study. This chain links TRBV5-1 with TRBJ2-5; maybe TRBD1 (6 bases). The material sequenced was CD4+ T cells from peripheral blood mononuclear cells, taken in the third trimester of pregnancy. The CDR3 here is CASSQQQGPQETQYF. CDR3 nucleotide sequence: TGCGCCAGCAGCCAACAGCAGGGGCCCCAAGAGACCCAGTACTTC.